These 21 T cell receptor beta chains came from one sample sequenced in a study of blood T cell repertoires in COVID-19. Measured with immunoSEQ multiplex PCR; TCRdb has only the in-frame clones, and not every one. The sample includes hundreds of thousands of clones, 88% seen only once; the top ten take 6% to 8.5%. Sequences were obtained from peripheral blood. Every receptor here comes from a woman between 65 and 79 years old with COVID-19, enrolled during active disease.

CDR3 loop: CASSSLQGGGYTF. CDR3 nucleotide sequence: TGTGCCAGCAGCTCTCTACAGGGGGGCGGCTACACCTTC. J is TRBJ1-2 and V is TRBV7-9, with TRBD1 identical over 8 bases. From germline, CDR1 is SEHNR and CDR2 FQNEAQ (reference sequence). CDR3 length: 13 amino acids. The junction had 6 bases not matched to a gene; V was cut back by 4 bases and J by 8 bases.

J is TRBJ2-4 and V is TRBV15; tentative D call: TRBD1 (5 bases). The CDR3 is made up of 17 amino acids. CDR1 and CDR2 (germline): LNHNV, YYDKDF (reference sequence). V shed 0 bases and J shed 1 base, with 13 bases lying between them. In nucleotides, the CDR3 is TGTGCCACCAGCAGAGATGGGGCTCTGCTGGCCAAAAACATTCAGTACTTC. This sequence encodes CATSRDGALLAKNIQYF. Using reference TRBV15 and TRBJ2-4 for the parts outside the CDR3, the full variable domain is DAMVIQNPRYQVTQFGKPVTLSCSQTLNHNVMYWYQQKSSQAPKLLFHYYDKDFNNEADTPDNFQSRRPNTSFCFLDIRSPGLGDTAMYLCATSRDGALLAKNIQYFGAGTRLSVL.

In DNA form, the CDR3 reads TGTGCCAGCAGCCAAGGAAGGGGAATTGAGACCCAGTACTTC. Translation: CASSQGRGIETQYF. The J gene is TRBJ2-5, the V gene TRBV14; a possible D gene is TRBD1 (5 bases). Looked up from germline, CDR1 is SGHDN and CDR2 is FVKESK. This CDR3 has 14 amino acids. The V end was cut by 1 base, the J end by 5 bases, with 11 bases between.

The V and J genes are TRBV24-1 and TRBJ2-5; the D gene is possibly TRBD2 (5 bases). The CDR3 runs to 14 residues. Germline CDR1 and CDR2: KGHDR and SFDVKD. V dropped 6 bases and J dropped 4 bases, with 14 bases sitting between them. The DNA for the CDR3 is TGTGCCACCAGTCCGGCCGGGGTATCAGAGACCCAGTACTTC. It translates to CATSPAGVSETQYF.

V gene TRBV6-5 combines with J gene TRBJ1-1; D not resolved. CDR3 length: 15 residues. Germline CDR1 reads MNHEY; CDR2 reads SVGAGI. V was trimmed by 0 bases and J by 0 bases, leaving 8 bases between them. CDR3 DNA sequence: TGTGCCAGCAGTTACTCGGCAGGCATGAACACTGAAGCTTTCTTT. This encodes CASSYSAGMNTEAFF.

V gene TRBV29-1 combines with J gene TRBJ2-5; 7 bases map to TRBD2. Trimming took 4 bases from V and 5 from J; bases not matched to a gene: 7. Looked up from germline, CDR1 is SQVTM and CDR2 is ANQGSEA. The length of the CDR3 is 13 residues. The CDR3 reads CSVVTAGVETQYF. The CDR3 DNA reads as TGCAGCGTTGTGACGGCGGGGGTTGAGACCCAGTACTTC.

This chain links TRBV18 with TRBJ2-1, with D perhaps matching TRBD1 (6 bases). V lost 8 bases to trimming and J lost 6 bases, with 14 bases between them. In germline, CDR1 is KGHSH, CDR2 LQKENI. This CDR3 is built from 13 residues. CDR3: CASRATGLNEQFF. In nucleotides, the CDR3 is TGTGCCAGCCGGGCGACAGGTCTCAATGAGCAGTTCTTC.

The rearrangement joins TRBV5-1 to TRBJ1-1; 8 bases match TRBD1. CDR3 size: 14 residues. Germline V lookup: CDR1 SGHRS, CDR2 YFSETQ. V shed 3 bases and J 4 bases; nucleotides not matched to a gene: 5. CDR3 loop: CASSSQTGATEAFF. For the CDR3, the DNA is TGCGCCAGCAGCTCCCAGACAGGGGCCACTGAAGCTTTCTTT.

The V call is TRBV2, the J call TRBJ1-3, with D perhaps matching TRBD1 (6 bases). The CDR3 is 15 residues long. From germline, CDR1 is SNHLY and CDR2 FYNNEI. Between the trimmed V and J ends, which lost 1 base and 4 bases, there was a span of 11 bases. The CDR3 reads CASSEGGGLGNTIYF. Written as DNA, the CDR3 is TGTGCCAGCAGTGAAGGAGGGGGTCTCGGAAACACCATATATTTT.

This chain joins TRBV27 and TRBJ1-1; D is uncertain. CDR3 length: 14 residues. V was clipped by 2 bases and J by 5 bases, with 12 bases between them. The germline gives CDR1 MNHEY, CDR2 SMNVEV (reference sequence). Here the CDR3 reads CASSLGLRETEAFF. The CDR3 coding sequence is TGTGCCAGCAGTTTAGGCCTTCGGGAGACTGAAGCTTTCTTT.

J is TRBJ1-1 and V is TRBV4-2; perhaps TRBD1 as D (6 bases). Germline V gene data show CDR1 as LGHNA and CDR2 as YNFKEQ. The ends were cut back, 0 bases at V and 9 bases at J, with 11 bases in the middle. The CDR3 totals 13 residues. CDR3 sequence reads: CASSQDLGGQAFF. For the CDR3, the DNA is TGTGCCAGCAGCCAAGATTTGGGGGGGCAAGCTTTCTTT.

In regard to this clone: In the same sample, other DNA sequences code for this CDR3. The rearrangement uses TRBV5-1 and TRBJ1-2; D remains ambiguous. The CDR3 runs to 13 residues. CDR1 is SGHRS, CDR2 YFSETQ, per germline. Between the trimmed V and J ends, which lost 0 bases and 1 base, there was a span of 4 bases. Here the CDR3 DNA reads TGCGCCAGCAGCTTGGGAGGTAACTATGGCTACACCTTC. Translated, it gives CASSLGGNYGYTF.

The genes are TRBV30 and TRBJ1-1, with 9 positions matching TRBD1. CDR1 is GTSNPN and CDR2 is SVGIG in the germline V gene (reference sequence). V was clipped by 0 bases and J by 5 bases; unmatched bases: 4. This CDR3 has 14 amino acids. This chain's CDR3 is CAWSVLGQGTEAFF. For the CDR3, the DNA is TGTGCCTGGAGTGTACTGGGACAGGGTACTGAAGCTTTCTTT. The full variable domain, its missing parts supplied by reference TRBV30 and TRBJ1-1, is SQTIHQWPATLVQPVGSPLSLECTVEGTSNPNLYWYRQAAGRGLQLLFYSVGIGQISSEVPQNLSASRPQDRQFILSSKKLLLSDSGFYLCAWSVLGQGTEAFFGQGTRLTVV.

The chain combines TRBV24-1 with TRBJ1-3, with 7 bases matching TRBD1. V lost 2 bases and J lost 1; bases outside the gene matches: 4. Germline CDR1 is KGHDR and CDR2 is SFDVKD. There are 16 residues in the CDR3. CDR3 coding DNA: TGTGCCACCAGTGATTCAACAGGGGCTTCTGGAAACACCATATATTTT. Its protein product is CATSDSTGASGNTIYF.

The chain is built from TRBV3-1 (or the pseudogene TRBV3-2) and TRBJ1-5; D uncertain. Germline lookup yields CDR1 LGHDT and CDR2 YNNKEL (reference sequence). The CDR3 is 14 amino acids. Trimming shortened V by 1 base and J by 1 base, and 5 bases separated the two germline ends. CDR3 bases: TGTGCCAGCAGCCAAGGGCAGAGCAATCAGCCCCAGCATTTT. The encoded protein is CASSQGQSNQPQHF.

This clone was seen once. This chain links TRBV25-1 with TRBJ2-7; tentatively, D is TRBD1 (6 bases). The CDR3 has 14 residues. Germline CDR1 is MGHDK and CDR2 is SYGVNS. The V and J ends lost 6 bases and 0 bases respectively, with 12 bases between them. CDR3 sequence: CASSTGGTSYEQYF. The CDR3 DNA reads TGTGCCAGCAGCACTGGGGGCACCTCCTACGAGCAGTACTTC.

V is TRBV19 and J is TRBJ1-1; no definite D call. Deletions cut 7 bases from V and 3 bases from J, with 15 bases between. The germline V gene encodes CDR1 LNHDA and CDR2 SQIVND (reference sequence). The length of the CDR3 is 14 residues. Here the CDR3 DNA reads TGTGCCAGTACCCTAGACGGCGTCGACACTGAAGCTTTCTTT. It translates to CASTLDGVDTEAFF.

The J gene is TRBJ2-2, the V gene TRBV7-3, with TRBD1 identical over 8 bases. This CDR3 spans 15 amino acids. J gave up 1 base and V 6 bases, and 4 bases lay outside the gene matches. The germline V gene has CDR1 SGHTA and CDR2 FQGTGA. The CDR3 nucleotides are TGTGCCAGCAGGTCCGGGACAGGGAACACCGGGGAGCTGTTTTTT. Its protein is CASRSGTGNTGELFF. Filled out from reference TRBV7-3 and TRBJ2-2, the complete variable domain reads GAGVSQTPSNKVTEKGKYVELRCDPISGHTALYWYRQSLGQGPEFLIYFQGTGAADDSGLPNDRFFAVRPEGSVSTLKIQRTERGDSAVYLCASRSGTGNTGELFFGEGSRLTVL.

In this sample, this clone turned up once. The chain carries TRBV5-6 and TRBJ2-7; 9 bases agree with TRBD1. Germline CDR1 is SGHDT and CDR2 is YYEEEE. V dropped 1 base and J dropped 5; count of bases not matched to a gene: 4. The CDR3 loop spans 14 amino acids. The CDR3 loop is CASSLRQGVHEQYF. The DNA of the CDR3 is TGTGCCAGCAGCTTGCGACAGGGGGTCCACGAGCAGTACTTC.

V usage is TRBV6-2 or TRBV6-3 and J usage is TRBJ1-2; D not certain. This CDR3 contains 13 residues. Trimming took 0 bases from V and 2 from J, leaving 4 bases between them. Germline CDR1 and CDR2: MNHEY and SVGEGT. The CDR3 DNA reads TGTGCCAGCAGTTACTCTGGCAACTATGGCTACACCTTC. It is translated as CASSYSGNYGYTF.

The rearrangement uses TRBV5-4 and TRBJ1-2; the D gene is possibly TRBD1 (6 bases). V shed 4 bases and J shed 4 bases, with 17 bases lying between them. The CDR3 runs 15 residues. Germline assignment: CDR1 SGHNT and CDR2 YYREEE (reference sequence). Here the CDR3 DNA reads TGTGCCAGCAGCCCGGGGGGTGGGGGCTCCTATGGCTACACCTTC. The encoded protein is CASSPGGGGSYGYTF.